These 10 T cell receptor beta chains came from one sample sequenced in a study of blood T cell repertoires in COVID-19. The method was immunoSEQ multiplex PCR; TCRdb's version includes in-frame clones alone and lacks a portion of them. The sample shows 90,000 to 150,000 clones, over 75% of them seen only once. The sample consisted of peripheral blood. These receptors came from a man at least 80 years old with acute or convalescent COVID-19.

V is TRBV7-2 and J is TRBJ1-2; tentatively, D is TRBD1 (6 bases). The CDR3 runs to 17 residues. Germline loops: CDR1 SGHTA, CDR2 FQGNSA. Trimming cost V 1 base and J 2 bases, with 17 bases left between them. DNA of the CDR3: TGTGCCAGCAGCTTAGTTAATTCTTACAGGGACAACTATGGCTACACCTTC. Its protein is CASSLVNSYRDNYGYTF. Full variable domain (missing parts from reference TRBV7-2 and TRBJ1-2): GAGVSQSPSNKVTEKGKDVELRCDPISGHTALYWYRQSLGQGLEFLIYFQGNSAPDKSGLPSDRFSAERTGGSVSTLTIQRTQQEDSAVYLCASSLVNSYRDNYGYTFGSGTRLTVV.

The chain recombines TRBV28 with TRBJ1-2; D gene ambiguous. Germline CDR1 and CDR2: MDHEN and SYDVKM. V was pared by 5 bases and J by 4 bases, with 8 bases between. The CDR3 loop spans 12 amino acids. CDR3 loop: CASSESIYGYTF. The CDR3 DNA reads TGTGCCAGCAGTGAGTCCATCTATGGCTACACCTTC.

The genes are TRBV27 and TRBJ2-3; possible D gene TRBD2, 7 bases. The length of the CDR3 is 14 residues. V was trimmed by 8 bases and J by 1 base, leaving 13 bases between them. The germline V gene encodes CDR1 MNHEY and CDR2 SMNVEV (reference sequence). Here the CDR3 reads CASGMGGRTDTQYF. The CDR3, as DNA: TGTGCCAGCGGAATGGGGGGGCGCACAGATACGCAGTATTTT.

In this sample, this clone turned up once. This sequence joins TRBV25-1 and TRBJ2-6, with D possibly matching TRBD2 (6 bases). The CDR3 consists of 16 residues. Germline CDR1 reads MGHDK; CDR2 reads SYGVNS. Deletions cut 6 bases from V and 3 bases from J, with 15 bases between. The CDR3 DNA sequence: TGTGCCAGCAGGGAACCAGGGACTCTTGGGGCCAACGTCCTGACTTTC. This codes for CASREPGTLGANVLTF.

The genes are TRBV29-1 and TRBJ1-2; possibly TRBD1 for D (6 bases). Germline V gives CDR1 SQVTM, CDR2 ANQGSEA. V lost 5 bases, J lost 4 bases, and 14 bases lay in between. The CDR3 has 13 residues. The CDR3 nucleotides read TGCAGCGTTTCAGGGGCTGGCATCTATGGCTACACCTTC. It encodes CSVSGAGIYGYTF.

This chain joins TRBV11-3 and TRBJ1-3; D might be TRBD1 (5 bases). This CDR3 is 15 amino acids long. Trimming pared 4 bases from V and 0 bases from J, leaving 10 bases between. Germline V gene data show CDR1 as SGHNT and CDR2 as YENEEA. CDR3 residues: CASSSQGCSGNTIYF. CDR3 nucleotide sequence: TGTGCCAGCAGCTCGCAGGGATGCTCTGGAAACACCATATATTTT.

The chain's CDR3 is CATRPGATNEKLFF. The CDR3 DNA is TGTGCCACCAGACCAGGGGCGACTAATGAAAAACTGTTTTTT. The chain couples TRBV15 to TRBJ1-4; tentatively, D is TRBD1 (6 bases). The CDR3 covers 14 residues. V lost 6 bases, J lost 2 bases, and 10 bases lay in between. The germline CDR1 and CDR2 sequences are LNHNV and YYDKDF (reference sequence).

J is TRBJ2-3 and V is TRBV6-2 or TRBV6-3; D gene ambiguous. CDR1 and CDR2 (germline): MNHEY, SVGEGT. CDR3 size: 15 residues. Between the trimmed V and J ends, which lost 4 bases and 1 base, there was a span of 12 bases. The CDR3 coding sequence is TGTGCCAGCAGTTCCGATCTCCGGGGCACAGATACGCAGTATTTT. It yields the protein CASSSDLRGTDTQYF.

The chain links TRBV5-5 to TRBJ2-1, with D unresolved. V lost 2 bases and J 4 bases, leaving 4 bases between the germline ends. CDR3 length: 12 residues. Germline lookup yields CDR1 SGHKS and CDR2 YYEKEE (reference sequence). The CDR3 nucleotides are TGTGCCAGCAGCTTACAGTACAATGAGCAGTTCTTC. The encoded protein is CASSLQYNEQFF.

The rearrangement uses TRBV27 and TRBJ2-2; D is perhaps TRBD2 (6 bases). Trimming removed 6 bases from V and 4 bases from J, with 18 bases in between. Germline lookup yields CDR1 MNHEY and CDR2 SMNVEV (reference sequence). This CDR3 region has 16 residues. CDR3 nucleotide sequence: TGTGCCAGCAGCCCTACCCCCACCGGGGGCACCGGGGAGCTGTTTTTT. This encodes CASSPTPTGGTGELFF.